These T cell receptor beta chains were read from a single sample in a study of T cell responses to AZD1222 COVID-19 vaccine. Repertoires were generated with immunoSEQ multiplex PCR, while TCRdb's copy carries only in-frame clones and drops some. The repertoire includes 130,000 to 150,000 clones, more than 85% of them detected once, and 2.8% sits in the top ten. The specimen was peripheral blood, collected on day 0 of AZD1222 vaccination. Receptors originate from an adult in good health. CDR3s include the opening cysteine and the closing phenylalanine or tryptophan. The order of the fields is D gene, clone size, V gene, J gene, CDR3 protein, CDR3 DNA. The D gene is left open where the match is weak. Size is stated for part of the rows, as once, few or many counts, or as a class when the clone is expanded.

>-|-|TRBV27|TRBJ1-3
CASSPAGGAGTGNTIYF
TGTGCCAGCAGTCCCGCTGGGGGGGCAGGGACTGGAAACACCATATATTTT
>-|once|TRBV3-1/TRBV3-2|TRBJ2-7
CASSLSYEQYF
TGTGCCAGCAGCCTCTCCTACGAGCAGTACTTC
>-|-|TRBV6-1|TRBJ1-5
CASSEMVRTGSNQPQHF
TGTGCCAGCAGTGAGATGGTGCGAACTGGTAGCAATCAGCCCCAGCATTTT
>-|few|TRBV7-2|TRBJ2-1
CASSLGRIGEQFF
TGTGCCAGCAGCTTAGGTCGGATCGGGGAGCAGTTCTTC
>-|-|TRBV12-3/TRBV12-4|TRBJ1-5
CASSLSVSQPQHF
TGTGCCAGCAGTTTAAGCGTTTCACAGCCCCAGCATTTT
>-|-|TRBV4-3|TRBJ2-2
CASSQSALSRTGELFF
TGCGCCAGCAGCCAATCCGCCCTGTCTCGTACCGGGGAGCTGTTTTTT
>-|-|TRBV7-2|TRBJ1-5
CASSVDSSNNQPQHF
TGTGCCAGCAGCGTGGACTCTAGCAACAATCAGCCCCAGCATTTT
>-|-|TRBV7-2|TRBJ2-3
CASSGDRGDTQYF
TGTGCCAGCAGCGGGGATCGAGGGGATACGCAGTATTTT
>-|-|TRBV7-9|TRBJ1-1
CASSSDRSGNTEAFF
TGTGCCAGCAGCAGTGACAGGTCGGGGAACACTGAAGCTTTCTTT
>TRBD2|-|TRBV7-2|TRBJ2-1
CASSQLIREGEQFF
TGTGCCAGCAGCCAGCTGATTAGGGAGGGCGAGCAGTTCTTC
>-|-|TRBV5-4|TRBJ2-3
CASSSGNRISTDTQYF
TGTGCCAGCAGCTCGGGGAACAGGATTTCCACAGATACGCAGTATTTT
>-|-|TRBV5-1|TRBJ2-3
CASSLDARPDTQYF
TGCGCCAGCAGCTTGGATGCTAGGCCAGATACGCAGTATTTT
>-|-|TRBV11-3|TRBJ2-3
CASSLGGEGTDTQYF
TGTGCCAGCAGCTTAGGGGGGGAGGGCACAGATACGCAGTATTTT
>-|-|TRBV4-3|TRBJ2-7
CASSHRSGSGDEQYF
TGCGCCAGCAGCCATCGATCCGGGTCCGGCGACGAGCAGTACTTC
>-|-|TRBV12-3/TRBV12-4|TRBJ1-5
CASGPSNQPQHF
TGTGCCAGCGGACCTAGCAATCAGCCCCAGCATTTT
>TRBD1|-|TRBV2|TRBJ1-1
CASRQDRANTEAFF
TGTGCCAGCAGACAGGACAGGGCTAACACTGAAGCTTTCTTT
>-|once|TRBV5-1|TRBJ1-1
CASSLESAGNTEAFF
TGCGCCAGCAGCTTGGAATCGGCAGGCAACACTGAAGCTTTCTTT